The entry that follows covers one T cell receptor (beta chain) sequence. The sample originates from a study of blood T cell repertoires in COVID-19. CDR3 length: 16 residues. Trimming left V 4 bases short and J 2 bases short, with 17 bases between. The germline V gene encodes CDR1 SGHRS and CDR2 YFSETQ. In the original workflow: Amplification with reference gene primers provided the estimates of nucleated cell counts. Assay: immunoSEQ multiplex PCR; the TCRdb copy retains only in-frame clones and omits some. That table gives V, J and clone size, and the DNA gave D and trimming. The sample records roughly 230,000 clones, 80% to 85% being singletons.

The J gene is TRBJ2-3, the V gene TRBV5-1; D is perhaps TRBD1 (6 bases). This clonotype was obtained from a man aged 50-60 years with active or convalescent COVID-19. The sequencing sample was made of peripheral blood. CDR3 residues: CASSTHLGGLTDTQYF. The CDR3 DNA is TGCGCCAGCAGCACGCACCTTGGGGGCCTCACAGATACGCAGTATTTT.